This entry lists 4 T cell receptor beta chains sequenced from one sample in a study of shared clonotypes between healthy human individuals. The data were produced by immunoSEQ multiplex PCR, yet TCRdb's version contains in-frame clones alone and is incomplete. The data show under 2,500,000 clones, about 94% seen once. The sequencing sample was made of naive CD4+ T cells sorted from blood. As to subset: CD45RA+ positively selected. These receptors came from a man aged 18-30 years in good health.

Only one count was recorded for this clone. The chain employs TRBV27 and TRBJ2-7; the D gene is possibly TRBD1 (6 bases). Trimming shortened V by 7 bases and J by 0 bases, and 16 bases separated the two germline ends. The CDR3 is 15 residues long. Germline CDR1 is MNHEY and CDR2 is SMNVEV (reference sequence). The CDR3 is CASTHTRDTSYEQYF. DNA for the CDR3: TGTGCCAGCACCCACACCCGGGACACCTCCTACGAGCAGTACTTC.

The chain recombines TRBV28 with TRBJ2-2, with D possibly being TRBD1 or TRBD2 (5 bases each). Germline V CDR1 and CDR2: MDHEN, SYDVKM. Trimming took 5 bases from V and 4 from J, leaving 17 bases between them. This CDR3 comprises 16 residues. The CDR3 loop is CASSAKVGVRTGELFF. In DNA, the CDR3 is TGTGCCAGCAGTGCTAAGGTGGGGGTACGCACCGGGGAGCTGTTTTTT.

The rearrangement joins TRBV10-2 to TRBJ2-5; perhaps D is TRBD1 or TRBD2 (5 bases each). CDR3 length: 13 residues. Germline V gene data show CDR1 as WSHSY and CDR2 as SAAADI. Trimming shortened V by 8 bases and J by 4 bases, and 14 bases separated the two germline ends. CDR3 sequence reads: CASVRDRAETQYF. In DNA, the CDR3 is TGCGCCAGCGTCCGGGACCGGGCAGAGACCCAGTACTTC.

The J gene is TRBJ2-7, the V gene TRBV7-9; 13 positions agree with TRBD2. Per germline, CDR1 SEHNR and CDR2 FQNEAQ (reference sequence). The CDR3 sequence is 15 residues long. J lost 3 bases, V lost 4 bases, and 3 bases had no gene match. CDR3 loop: CASSSGLAGDYEQYF. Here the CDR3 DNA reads TGTGCCAGCAGCTCCGGACTAGCGGGGGACTACGAGCAGTACTTC. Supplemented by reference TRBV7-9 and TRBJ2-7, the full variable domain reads DTGVSQNPRHKITKRGQNVTFRCDPISEHNRLYWYRQTLGQGPEFLTYFQNEAQLEKSRLLSDRFSAERPKGSFSTLEIQRTEQGDSAMYLCASSSGLAGDYEQYFGPGTRLTVT.